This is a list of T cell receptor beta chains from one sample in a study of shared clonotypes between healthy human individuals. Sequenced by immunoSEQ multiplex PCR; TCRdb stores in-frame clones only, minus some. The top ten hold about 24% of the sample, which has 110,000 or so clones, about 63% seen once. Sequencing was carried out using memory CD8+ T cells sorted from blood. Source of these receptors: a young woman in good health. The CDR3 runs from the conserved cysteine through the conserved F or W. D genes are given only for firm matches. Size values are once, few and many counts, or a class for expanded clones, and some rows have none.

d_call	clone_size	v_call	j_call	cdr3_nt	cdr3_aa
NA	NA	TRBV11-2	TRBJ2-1	TGTGCCAGCAGCCTGGACAGTAGCTCCTACAATGAGCAGTTCTTC	CASSLDSSSYNEQFF
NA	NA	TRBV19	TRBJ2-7	TGTGCCAGTAGTATAGAATTCGCCAGGGACTACGAGCAGTACTTC	CASSIEFARDYEQYF
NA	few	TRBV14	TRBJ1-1	TGTGCCAGCAGCCAAGGACCGCTCGAAGCTTTCTTT	CASSQGPLEAFF
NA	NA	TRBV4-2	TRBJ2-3	TGTGCCAGCAGCCAAGTGCAGGGGAGCACAGATACGCAGTATTTT	CASSQVQGSTDTQYF
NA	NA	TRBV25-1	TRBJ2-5	TGTGCCAGCAGTGGAGCGGGCCCGAAGTGGGAGACCCAGTACTTC	CASSGAGPKWETQYF
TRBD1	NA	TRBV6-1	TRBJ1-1	TGTGCCAGCAGTATGGACAGGGGGAACACTGAAGCTTTCTTT	CASSMDRGNTEAFF
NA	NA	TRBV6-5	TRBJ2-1	TGTGCCAGCAGTTATATCGCGGGCCTCTACAATGAGCAGTTCTTC	CASSYIAGLYNEQFF
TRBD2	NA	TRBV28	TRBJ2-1	TGTGCCAGCAGGGGCCGGATCTGGGTGAGAGCGGGAGTGGACAATGAGCAGTTCTTC	CASRGRIWVRAGVDNEQFF
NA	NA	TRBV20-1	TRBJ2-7	TGCAGTGCTCAGACTGGCAGGGAGCAGTACTTC	CSAQTGREQYF
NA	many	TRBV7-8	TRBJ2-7	TGTGCCAGCAGCCTACATCAGGGACCAAGTTACGAGCAGTACTTC	CASSLHQGPSYEQYF
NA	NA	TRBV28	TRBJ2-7	TGTGCCAGCAGTTCCAGGGGCGCGGGGAGCTCCTACGAGCAGTACTTC	CASSSRGAGSSYEQYF
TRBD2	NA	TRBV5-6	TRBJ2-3	TGTGCCAGCAGCTCCGGAGCACTAGCGGGAGGCCTATCCACAGATACGCAGTATTTT	CASSSGALAGGLSTDTQYF
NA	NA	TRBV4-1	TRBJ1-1	TGCGCCAGCAGCCAAGCAAAACGGGGGGACACTGAAGCTTTCTTT	CASSQAKRGDTEAFF
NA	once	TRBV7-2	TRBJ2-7	TGTGCCAGCAGCTTAGGGGCGGGGATCGGCGAGCAGTACTTC	CASSLGAGIGEQYF
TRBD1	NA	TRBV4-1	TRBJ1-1	TGCGCCAGCAGACGATTTGGGACAGGTGCTAACACTGAAGCTTTCTTT	CASRRFGTGANTEAFF
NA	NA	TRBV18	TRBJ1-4	TGTGCCAGCTCGCAAAGGACAGCAATGAGGAAACTGTTTTTT	CASSQRTAMRKLFF
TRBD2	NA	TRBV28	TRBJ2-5	TGTGCCAGCAGTTTGTCCGGGACTACCTTTGGGACCCAGTACTTC	CASSLSGTTFGTQYF
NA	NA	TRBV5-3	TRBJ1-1	TGTGCCAGCAGCCTGTCGTCAATGAACACTGAAGCTTTCTTT	CASSLSSMNTEAFF
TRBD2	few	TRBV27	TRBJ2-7	TGTGCCAGCAGTTACCTACTAGCGGCAGCCTCTGAAGAGCAGTACTTC	CASSYLLAAASEEQYF
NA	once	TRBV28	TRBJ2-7	TGTGCCAGCAGTTTCGTCGCGGAGATAAACGAGCAGTACTTC	CASSFVAEINEQYF
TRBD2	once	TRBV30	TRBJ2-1	TGTGCCTGGAGTGTACTTGGGACTAGTTGGTTCTTC	CAWSVLGTSWFF
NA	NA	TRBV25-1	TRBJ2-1	TGTGCCAGCAGTGATCAAAAGGGATCCCCTTACAATGAGCAGTTCTTC	CASSDQKGSPYNEQFF
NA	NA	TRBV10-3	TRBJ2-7	TGTGCCATCAGTGATGAGGAGTCCTACGAGCAGTACTTC	CAISDEESYEQYF
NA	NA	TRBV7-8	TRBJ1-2	TGTGCCAGCAGCTTAGGCAGGTCCCATGGCTACACCTTC	CASSLGRSHGYTF
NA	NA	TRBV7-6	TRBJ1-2	TGTGCCAGCAGCTTATGGCTACGGGGGGGAGGTGGCTACACCTTC	CASSLWLRGGGGYTF
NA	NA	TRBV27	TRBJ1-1	TGTGCCAGCAGCCCCCGCTGGGCAGTTCTTGAAGCTTTCTTT	CASSPRWAVLEAFF
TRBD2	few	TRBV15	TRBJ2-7	TGTGCCACCAGCAGGATAGCGGGAGGCTCCTACGAGCAGTACTTC	CATSRIAGGSYEQYF
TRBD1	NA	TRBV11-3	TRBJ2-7	TGTGCCAGCAGCCACGGGACAGGGCACGAGCAGTACTTC	CASSHGTGHEQYF
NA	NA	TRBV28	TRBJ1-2	TGTGCCAGCAGTTTGGAGGCCGGGGGCTATGGCTACACCTTC	CASSLEAGGYGYTF
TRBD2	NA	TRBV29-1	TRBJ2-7	TGCAGCGTTGAAGCTAGCGGGAGCTACGAGCAGTACTTC	CSVEASGSYEQYF
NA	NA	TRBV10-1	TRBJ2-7	TGCGCCAGCAGCATTGGACGGGACTACGAGCAGTACTTC	CASSIGRDYEQYF
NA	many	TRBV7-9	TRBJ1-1	TGTGCCAGCGGATGGATGAACACTGAAGCTTTCTTT	CASGWMNTEAFF
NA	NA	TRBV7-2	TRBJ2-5	TGTGCCAGCAGCTTATTTCGGGGTAAAGAGACCCAGTACTTC	CASSLFRGKETQYF
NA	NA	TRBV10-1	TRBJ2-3	TGCGCCAGCAGTGAAGGAGGAGACAGGACCGATACGCAGTATTTT	CASSEGGDRTDTQYF
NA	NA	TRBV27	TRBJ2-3	TGTGCCAGCAGTTTCGCGCGGGGAAGCACAGATACGCAGTATTTT	CASSFARGSTDTQYF
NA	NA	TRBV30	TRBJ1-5	TGTGCCTGGAGTGGGCAGGGCTTTAGCAATCAGCCCCAGCATTTT	CAWSGQGFSNQPQHF
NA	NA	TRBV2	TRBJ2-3	TGTGCCAGCAGTCTGGGCCGGGCGAGCACAGATACGCAGTATTTT	CASSLGRASTDTQYF
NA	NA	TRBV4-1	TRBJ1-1	TGCGCCAGCAGCCAAAGGTTGGGCACTGAAGCTTTCTTT	CASSQRLGTEAFF
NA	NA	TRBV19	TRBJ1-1	TGTGCCAGTAGAGCAAACAGTTTAAGCTCCTTAGAAGCTTTCTTT	CASRANSLSSLEAFF
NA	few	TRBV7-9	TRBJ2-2	TGTGCCAGCAGGAAACTAGCAGGGGACGGGGAGCTGTTTTTT	CASRKLAGDGELFF
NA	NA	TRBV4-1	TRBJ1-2	TGCGCCAGCAGCCAAACTCGACCGACGTTCAGAGATGATGGCTACACCTTC	CASSQTRPTFRDDGYTF
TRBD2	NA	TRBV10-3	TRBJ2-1	TGTGCCACCCGGACTAGCGGGAGACTTGATTACAATGAGCAGTTCTTC	CATRTSGRLDYNEQFF
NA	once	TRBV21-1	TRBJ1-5	TGTGCCAGCAGCAAAAAGGACAGGACAGATCAGCCCCAGCATTTT	CASSKKDRTDQPQHF